In its sample, the clone carrying this TCR beta chain was seen a few times. These data are taken from a study of blood T cells in healthy people across ages. The germline CDR1 and CDR2 sequences are MNHEY and SVGEGT. The V gene end was trimmed by 2 bases and the J gene end by 6 bases; junction bases not matched to a gene: 9. This CDR3 spans 16 amino acids. Then a second PCR, running roughly 7 to 11 cycles, was carried out with a sample-barcoded 5' primer and a J-beta primer mix. TCRdb re-analysed the 5' RACE reads in MiXCR, keeping a single row per CDR3 protein. This table holds 500,000 to 650,000 distinct CDR3 sequences, about 28% found once. This sample was shared with a second study, whose subject was T cells of mothers and their children.

This TCR derives from a boy aged 2 to 10 in good health. Source material: blood. The genes are TRBV6-2 or TRBV6-3 and TRBJ2-2, with 7 positions matching TRBD2. The CDR3: CASSYSLAGIAGELFF. The CDR3 region has the DNA TGTGCCAGCAGTTACAGCTTAGCGGGTATCGCCGGGGAGCTGTTTTTT.